The text below deals with one TCR beta chain. Its antigen is undetermined. The data originate from a study of breast tumors, draining lymph nodes, adjacent tissues. Study-level findings and limits: Tumors had less TCR diversity than lymph nodes, more than nontumor tissue. That most tumor T cells come from lymph nodes remained unproven. Luminal-like breast cancer showed significantly greater tumor-nontumor repertoire similarity than basal-like breast cancer did. Most tumor T cells seemingly derive from lymph node, then expand in tumor.

The J segment lost 4 bases and the V segment lost 0 bases, leaving 11 bases of the junction unmatched. Germline V lookup: CDR1 DFQATT, CDR2 SNEGSKA (reference sequence). The CDR3 has 17 residues. TCRdb redid the calling of the multiplex PCR reads with MiXCR, one entry per CDR3 protein. Counted here are over 10,000 distinct CDR3 sequences, roughly 70% occurring once; the ten biggest clones make up roughly 45%. Material: tumor-adjacent breast tissue. The receptor was derived from a female donor with breast cancer. Some clones in this sample may be carry-over from other donors' samples. The rearrangement links TRBV20-1 to TRBJ1-2, with TRBD1 identical over 10 bases. The CDR3 reads CSARDIRRQGAGYGYTF. In nucleotides, the CDR3 is TGCAGTGCTAGAGATATTCGCAGACAGGGGGCTGGCTATGGCTACACCTTC.